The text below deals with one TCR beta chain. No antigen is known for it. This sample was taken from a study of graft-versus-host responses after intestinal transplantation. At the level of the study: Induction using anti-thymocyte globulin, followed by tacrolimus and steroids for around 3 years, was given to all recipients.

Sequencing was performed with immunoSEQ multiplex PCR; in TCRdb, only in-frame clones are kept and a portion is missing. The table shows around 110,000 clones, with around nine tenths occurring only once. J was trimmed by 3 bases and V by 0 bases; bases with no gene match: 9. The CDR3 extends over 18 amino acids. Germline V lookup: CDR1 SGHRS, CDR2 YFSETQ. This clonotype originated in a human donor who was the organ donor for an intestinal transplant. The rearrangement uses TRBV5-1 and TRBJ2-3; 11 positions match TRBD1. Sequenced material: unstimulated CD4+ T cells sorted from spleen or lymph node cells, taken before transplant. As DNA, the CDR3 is TGCGCCAGCAGCTTGGCAAAAAAGGACAGGGGGCGAACAGATACGCAGTATTTT. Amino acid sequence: CASSLAKKDRGRTDTQYF.